The TCR beta chain described here comes from a study of T cell responses to AZD1222 COVID-19 vaccine. V lost 3 bases, J lost 6 bases, and 2 bases stayed unmatched. This CDR3 spans 12 amino acids. The germline gives CDR1 SEHNR, CDR2 FQNEAQ (reference sequence). Only in-frame clones appear in the TCRdb table, and some are missing; sequencing was by immunoSEQ multiplex PCR. The sample consists of under 200,000 clones, over 80% of them appearing once. The sample consisted of peripheral blood, taken on day 0 of AZD1222 vaccination. The receptor was derived from an adult in good health. J is TRBJ2-7 and V is TRBV7-9; 7 bases agree with TRBD2. The CDR3, as DNA: TGTGCCAGCAGCTTGGGGGGGAGCGAGCAGTACTTC. This sequence encodes CASSLGGSEQYF.